These T cell receptor beta chains were read from a single sample in a study of response to subunit inactivated influenza vaccine. MiXCR, run by TCRdb on the RT-PCR reads, gives a single entry per CDR3 protein. The sample carries some 500,000 distinct CDR3 sequences, over 10% recorded once. The specimen comprised PBMCs from blood, sampled about 40 days after vaccination. The receptors here all came from a man aged 45-65 years who received an inactivated influenza vaccine. CDR3s include the opening cysteine and the closing phenylalanine or tryptophan. The order of the fields is clone size, D gene, J gene, V gene, CDR3 protein, CDR3 DNA. D genes are given only for firm matches. Some rows have no size entry. The others give once, few or many, or a class for an expanded clone.

>many|-|TRBJ1-1|TRBV7-2
CASSSGVYTEAFF
TGTGCCAGCAGCTCCGGGGTGTACACTGAAGCTTTCTTT
>few|-|TRBJ2-1|TRBV5-1
CASSFGGISSYNEQFF
TGCGCCAGCAGCTTTGGCGGGATCAGCTCCTACAATGAGCAGTTCTTC
>many|-|TRBJ1-1|TRBV5-5
CASSWGRRGTEAFF
TGTGCCAGCAGCTGGGGGCGGAGGGGAACTGAAGCTTTCTTT
>-|-|TRBJ1-5|TRBV10-3
CAISERQGPLNQPQHF
TGTGCCATCAGTGAACGACAAGGTCCGCTCAATCAGCCCCAGCATTTT
>few|-|TRBJ2-6|TRBV6-2/TRBV6-3
CASSYSPLGLPGTRSRGGANVLTF
TGTGCCAGCAGTTACTCGCCACTTGGTCTTCCCGGGACACGGAGTCGGGGTGGGGCCAACGTCCTGACTTTC
>many|TRBD1|TRBJ2-4|TRBV6-2/TRBV6-3
CASSVWDRGLDIQYF
TGTGCCAGCAGTGTCTGGGACAGGGGTTTGGACATTCAGTACTTC
>few|TRBD1|TRBJ1-1|TRBV28
CASSPVAGGYWFRMNTEAFF
TGTGCCAGCAGCCCCGTGGCAGGGGGCTACTGGTTTAGGATGAACACTGAAGCTTTCTTT
>few|-|TRBJ2-3|TRBV3-1
CASSQAAYFSLDTQYF
TGTGCCAGCAGCCAAGCTGCGTACTTCTCTCTAGATACGCAGTATTTT
>few|-|TRBJ2-1|TRBV6-2/TRBV6-3
CASSFDWTTGEQFF
TGTGCCAGCAGTTTTGACTGGACTACGGGTGAGCAGTTCTTC
>-|-|TRBJ2-3|TRBV4-1
CASSQVGGQATDTQYF
TGCGCCAGCAGCCAAGTCGGGGGGCAGGCCACAGATACGCAGTATTTT
>many|-|TRBJ1-1|TRBV5-1
CASSPRGPVNTEAFF
TGCGCCAGCAGCCCCCGAGGGCCAGTGAACACTGAAGCTTTCTTT
>-|-|TRBJ1-4|TRBV27
CASSLQGRSREKLFF
TGTGCCAGCAGTTTACAGGGCCGTAGTAGGGAAAAACTGTTTTTT
>-|-|TRBJ1-1|TRBV10-3
CTLSLRRTLNRPPTEAFF
TGTACCCTCAGTTTACGACGGACATTGAACCGCCCGCCCACTGAAGCTTTCTTT
>few|-|TRBJ2-7|TRBV5-8
CAANNGSPWEQYF
TGTGCCGCAAATAACGGTTCGCCTTGGGAGCAGTACTTC
>-|-|TRBJ2-7|TRBV3-1
CASSLRVETYEQYF
TGTGCCAGCAGCCTTAGGGTAGAGACCTACGAGCAGTACTTC
>-|-|TRBJ2-1|TRBV14
CASSQLSYNEQFF
TGTGCCAGCAGCCAACTCAGTTACAATGAGCAGTTCTTC
>few|-|TRBJ2-5|TRBV12-3/TRBV12-4
CASSRLGRGGRETQYF
TGTGCCAGCAGCCGCTTGGGCAGGGGGGGCAGGGAGACCCAGTACTTC
>-|-|TRBJ2-7|TRBV10-3
CAISESGQFNEQYF
TGTGCCATCAGTGAGTCAGGCCAGTTCAACGAGCAGTACTTC
>few|TRBD1|TRBJ2-7|TRBV28
CASRTTGVGEQYF
TGTGCCAGCAGAACGACAGGGGTTGGCGAGCAGTACTTC
>few|-|TRBJ2-2|TRBV12-3/TRBV12-4
CASSFSRQITGELFF
TGTGCCAGCAGTTTTTCCCGCCAGATCACCGGGGAGCTGTTTTTT
>many|-|TRBJ2-3|TRBV7-2
CASSLGVTDTQYF
TGCGCCAGCAGCTTGGGCGTTACAGATACGCAGTATTTT
>many|-|TRBJ2-7|TRBV9
CASSFTDSYEQYF
TGTGCCAGCAGTTTCACAGACTCCTACGAGCAGTACTTC
>few|-|TRBJ2-7|TRBV29-1
CSVVTVSYEQYF
TGCAGCGTTGTGACAGTCTCCTACGAGCAGTACTTC
>few|-|TRBJ2-3|TRBV29-1
CSVGPRLTDTQYF
TGCAGCGTTGGACCTCGACTCACAGATACGCAGTATTTT
>few|TRBD1|TRBJ1-1|TRBV12-3/TRBV12-4
CASSFGQGFTEAFF
TGTGCCAGCAGTTTCGGACAGGGTTTTACTGAAGCTTTCTTT
>many|-|TRBJ1-5|TRBV28
CASSSGSSNQPQHF
TGTGCCAGCAGTTCAGGGTCCAGCAATCAGCCCCAGCATTTT
>-|TRBD1|TRBJ2-7|TRBV4-1
CASSQDQGTALREQYF
TGCGCCAGCAGCCAAGATCAAGGGACAGCTTTGCGAGAGCAGTACTTC
>-|-|TRBJ2-3|TRBV7-9
CAGGVGRADTQYF
TGTGCCGGGGGAGTTGGGAGAGCAGATACGCAGTATTTT
>many|-|TRBJ2-3|TRBV20-1
CSASPHTDTQYF
TGCAGTGCTAGCCCCCACACAGATACGCAGTATTTT
>few|-|TRBJ2-7|TRBV10-3
CAISAGAFYEQYF
TGTGCCATCAGTGCAGGGGCTTTCTACGAGCAGTACTTC
>few|-|TRBJ2-3|TRBV7-9
CASLEGVPDTQYF
TGTGCCAGCCTGGAGGGGGTTCCAGATACGCAGTATTTT
>few|TRBD2|TRBJ2-3|TRBV28
CASSSGLAGGTTTDTQYF
TGTGCCAGCAGTTCGGGACTAGCGGGGGGAACAACCACAGATACGCAGTATTTT
>-|-|TRBJ1-1|TRBV10-1
CASNPQRGFF
TGCGCCAGCAACCCGCAGAGGGGTTTCTTT
>few|TRBD2|TRBJ2-1|TRBV20-1
CGLAGETRNEQFF
TGCGGGCTAGCGGGTGAGACCAGGAATGAGCAGTTCTTC
>-|TRBD1|TRBJ2-3|TRBV29-1
CSARTGNAQYF
TGCAGCGCCCGGACAGGGAACGCGCAGTATTTT
>few|-|TRBJ2-6|TRBV30
CAWSGQGKTSGANVLTF
TGTGCCTGGAGCGGTCAGGGGAAGACCTCTGGGGCCAACGTCCTGACTTTC
>once|TRBD1|TRBJ2-1|TRBV7-9
CASSSDWGQGYEQFF
TGTGCCAGCAGCTCAGACTGGGGACAGGGTTACGAGCAGTTCTTC
>-|-|TRBJ2-3|TRBV5-1
CASSKKPTEPSQYF
TGCGCCAGCAGCAAAAAACCCACAGAACCCAGCCAGTATTTT
>few|-|TRBJ1-2|TRBV28
CAILSGTSYGYTF
TGTGCCATTTTAAGTGGGACCTCCTATGGCTACACCTTC